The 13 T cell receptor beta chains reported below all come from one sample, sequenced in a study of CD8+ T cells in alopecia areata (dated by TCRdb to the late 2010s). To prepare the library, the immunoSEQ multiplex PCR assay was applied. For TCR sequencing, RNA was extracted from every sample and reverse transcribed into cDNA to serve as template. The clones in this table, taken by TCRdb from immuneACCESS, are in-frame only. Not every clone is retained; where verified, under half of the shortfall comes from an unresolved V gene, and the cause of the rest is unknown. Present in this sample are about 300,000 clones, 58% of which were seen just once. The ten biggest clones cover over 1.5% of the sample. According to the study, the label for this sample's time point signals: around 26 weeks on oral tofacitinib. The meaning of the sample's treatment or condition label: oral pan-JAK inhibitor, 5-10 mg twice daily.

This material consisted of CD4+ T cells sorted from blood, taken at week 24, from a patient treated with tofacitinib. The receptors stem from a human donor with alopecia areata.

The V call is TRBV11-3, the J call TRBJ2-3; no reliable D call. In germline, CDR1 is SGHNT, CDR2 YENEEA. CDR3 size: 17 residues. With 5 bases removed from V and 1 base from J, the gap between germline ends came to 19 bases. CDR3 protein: CASSGRKDRLGTDTQYF. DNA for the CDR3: TGTGCCAGCAGCGGACGTAAAGACCGGCTGGGCACAGATACGCAGTATTTT.

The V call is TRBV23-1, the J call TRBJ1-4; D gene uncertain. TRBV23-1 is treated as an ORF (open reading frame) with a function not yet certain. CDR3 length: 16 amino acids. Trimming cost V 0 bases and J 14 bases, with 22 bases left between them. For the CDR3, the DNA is TGCGCCAGCAGTCAATCTTCCACGAGATCCCTCTTTCGCCTGTTTTTT. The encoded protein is CASSQSSTRSLFRLFF.

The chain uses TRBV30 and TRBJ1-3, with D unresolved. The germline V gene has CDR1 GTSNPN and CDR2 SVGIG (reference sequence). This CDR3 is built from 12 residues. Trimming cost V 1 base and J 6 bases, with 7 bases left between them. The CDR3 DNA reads TGTGCCTGGAGTGAGGCAGTAAACACCATATATTTT. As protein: CAWSEAVNTIYF.

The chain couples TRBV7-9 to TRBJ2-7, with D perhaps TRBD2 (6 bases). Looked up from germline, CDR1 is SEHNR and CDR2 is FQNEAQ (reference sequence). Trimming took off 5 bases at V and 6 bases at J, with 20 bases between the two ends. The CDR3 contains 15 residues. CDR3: CASSPRNGGSGEQYF. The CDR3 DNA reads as TGTGCCAGCAGCCCCCGGAATGGGGGGTCGGGCGAGCAGTACTTC. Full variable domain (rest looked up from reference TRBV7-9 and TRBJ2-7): DTGVSQNPRHKITKRGQNVTFRCDPISEHNRLYWYRQTLGQGPEFLTYFQNEAQLEKSRLLSDRFSAERPKGSFSTLEIQRTEQGDSAMYLCASSPRNGGSGEQYFGPGTRLTVT.

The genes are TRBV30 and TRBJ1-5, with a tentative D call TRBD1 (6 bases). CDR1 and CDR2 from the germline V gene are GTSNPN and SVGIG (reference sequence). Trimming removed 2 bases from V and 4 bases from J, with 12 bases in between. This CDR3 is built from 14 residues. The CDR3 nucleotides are TGTGCCTGGAGTAGGAAGGGGGGGAATCAGCCCCAGCATTTT. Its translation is CAWSRKGGNQPQHF.

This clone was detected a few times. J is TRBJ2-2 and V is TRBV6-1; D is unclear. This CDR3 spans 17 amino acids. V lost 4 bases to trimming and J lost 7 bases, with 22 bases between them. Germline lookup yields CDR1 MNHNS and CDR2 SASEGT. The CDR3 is CASSARRSSGPHGELFF. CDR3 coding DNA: TGTGCCAGCAGTGCCCGACGTTCCTCCGGGCCCCACGGGGAGCTGTTTTTT.

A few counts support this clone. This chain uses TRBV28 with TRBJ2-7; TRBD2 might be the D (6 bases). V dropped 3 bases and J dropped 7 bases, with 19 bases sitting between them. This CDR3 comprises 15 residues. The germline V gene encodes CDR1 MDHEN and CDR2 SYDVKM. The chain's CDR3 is CASSFSGGLSREQYF. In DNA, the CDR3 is TGTGCCAGCAGTTTTTCCGGAGGGCTGTCAAGGGAGCAGTACTTC. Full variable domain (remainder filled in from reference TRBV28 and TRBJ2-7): DVKVTQSSRYLVKRTGEKVFLECVQDMDHENMFWYRQDPGLGLRLIYFSYDVKMKEKGDIPEGYSVSREKKERFSLILESASTNQTSMYLCASSFSGGLSREQYFGPGTRLTVT.

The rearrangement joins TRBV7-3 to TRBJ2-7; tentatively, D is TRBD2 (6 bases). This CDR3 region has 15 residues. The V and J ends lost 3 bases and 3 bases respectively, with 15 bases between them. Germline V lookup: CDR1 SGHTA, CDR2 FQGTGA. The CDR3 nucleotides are TGTGCCAGCAGCTTGGGAGGCGCAGGGCGCTACGAGCAGTACTTC. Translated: CASSLGGAGRYEQYF.

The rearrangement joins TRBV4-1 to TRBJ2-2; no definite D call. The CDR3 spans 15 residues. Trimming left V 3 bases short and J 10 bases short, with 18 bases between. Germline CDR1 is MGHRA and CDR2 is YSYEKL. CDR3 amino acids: CASSHPAKGIEELFF. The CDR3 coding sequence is TGCGCCAGCAGCCACCCTGCAAAAGGTATCGAGGAGCTGTTTTTT.

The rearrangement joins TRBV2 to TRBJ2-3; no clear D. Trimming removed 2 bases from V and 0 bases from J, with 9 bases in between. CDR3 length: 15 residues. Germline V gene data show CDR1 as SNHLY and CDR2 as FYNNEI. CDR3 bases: TGTGCCAGCAGTGAAACAAGAAGAAGCACAGATACGCAGTATTTT. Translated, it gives CASSETRRSTDTQYF.

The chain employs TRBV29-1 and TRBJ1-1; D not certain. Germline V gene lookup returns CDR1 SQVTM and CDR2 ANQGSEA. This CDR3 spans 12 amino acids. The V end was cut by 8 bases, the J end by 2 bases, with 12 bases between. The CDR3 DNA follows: TGCAGCCCGACTGGTCGAAACACTGAAGCTTTCTTT. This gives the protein CSPTGRNTEAFF. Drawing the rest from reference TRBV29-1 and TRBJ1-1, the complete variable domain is SAVISQKPSRDICQRGTSLTIQCQVDSQVTMMFWYRQQPGQSLTLIATANQGSEATYESGFVIDKFPISRPNLTFSTLTVSNMSPEDSSIYLCSPTGRNTEAFFGQGTRLTVV.

For the CDR3, the DNA is TGCAGCTCCAGATGGTTCGGCACTGAAGCTTTCTTT. As protein: CSSRWFGTEAFF. The V and J genes are TRBV29-1 and TRBJ1-1; D is unresolved. The length of the CDR3 is 12 residues. V was cut by 8 bases and J by 4 bases, with 14 bases left in between. Germline loops: CDR1 SQVTM, CDR2 ANQGSEA.

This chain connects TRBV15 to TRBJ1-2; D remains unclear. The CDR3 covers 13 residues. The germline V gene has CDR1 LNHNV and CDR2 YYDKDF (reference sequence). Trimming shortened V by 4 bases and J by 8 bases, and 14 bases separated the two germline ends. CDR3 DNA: TGTGCCACCAGCACGGTGGCCCTAGGGGGCTACACCTTC. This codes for CATSTVALGGYTF.